This T cell receptor beta chain was sequenced in a study of monozygotic twins with inflammatory bowel disease. TCRdb reprocessed the 5' RACE reads, with one entry per CDR3 protein and no DNA. This sample's clone table lists 300,000 to 400,000 distinct CDR3 sequences. CDR1 is MGHRA, CDR2 YSYEKL, per germline. The CDR3 covers 15 residues. As for this clonotype: Its antigen is unidentified.

Every single donor had an approximately 2.7 ml blood sample drawn. Broader study findings: The inverse Simpson measure of TCRbeta diversity was lower in IBD patients than in healthy co-twins. Twin pairs that were concordant did not differ from discordant pairs in repertoire similarity, possibly from limited power.

Source material: blood. The sequence was collected from a human donor with ulcerative colitis or Crohn's disease, or a healthy co-twin of an affected twin (not recorded which). V usage is TRBV4-1 and J usage is TRBJ1-6. The CDR3 sequence: CASSLGRGNNSPLHF.